The clone carrying this TCR beta chain was found a few times. Deletions cut 3 bases from V and 4 bases from J, with 8 bases between. CDR3 length equals 13 residues. The germline gives CDR1 MGHRA, CDR2 YSYEKL. The record originates from a study of blood T cell repertoires in COVID-19. Whole-study context: Sites across the United States, Italy and Spain contributed samples from acute and convalescent COVID-19.

Some clones are missing from TCRdb's copy, which holds only in-frame ones; the method was immunoSEQ multiplex PCR. The table records 70,000 or so clones, around 86% of them present only once. Sequenced input: peripheral blood. This clonotype was sampled from a woman under 30 with acute or convalescent COVID-19. The gene calls are TRBV4-1 and TRBJ2-3, with D uncertain. The CDR3 loop reads CASSHEAPDTQYF. For the CDR3, the DNA is TGCGCCAGCAGCCACGAAGCCCCAGATACGCAGTATTTT.